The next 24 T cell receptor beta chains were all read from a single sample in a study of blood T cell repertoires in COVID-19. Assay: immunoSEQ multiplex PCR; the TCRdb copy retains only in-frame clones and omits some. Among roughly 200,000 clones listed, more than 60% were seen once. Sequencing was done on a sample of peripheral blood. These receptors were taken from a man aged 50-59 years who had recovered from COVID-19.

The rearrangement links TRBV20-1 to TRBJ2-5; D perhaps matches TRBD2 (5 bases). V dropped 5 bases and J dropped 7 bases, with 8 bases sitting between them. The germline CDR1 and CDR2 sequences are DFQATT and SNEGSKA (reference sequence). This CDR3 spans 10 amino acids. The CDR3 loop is CSAVRGTQYF. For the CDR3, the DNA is TGCAGTGCTGTCCGGGGGACCCAGTACTTC.

This CDR3 reads CASSLSWQVNTEAFF. The DNA for the CDR3 is TGTGCCAGCAGTTTGTCATGGCAGGTGAACACTGAAGCTTTCTTT. The rearrangement uses TRBV27 and TRBJ1-1; D remains ambiguous. Trimming stripped 3 bases from V and 0 bases from J, with 11 bases between. Germline V gene lookup returns CDR1 MNHEY and CDR2 SMNVEV (reference sequence). This CDR3 has 15 amino acids.

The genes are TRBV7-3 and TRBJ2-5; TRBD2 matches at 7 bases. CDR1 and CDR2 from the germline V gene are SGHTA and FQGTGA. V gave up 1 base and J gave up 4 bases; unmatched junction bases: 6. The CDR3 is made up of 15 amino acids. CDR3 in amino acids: CASSLRAGVRETQYF. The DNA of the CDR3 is TGTGCCAGCAGCTTAAGGGCGGGAGTGAGAGAGACCCAGTACTTC.

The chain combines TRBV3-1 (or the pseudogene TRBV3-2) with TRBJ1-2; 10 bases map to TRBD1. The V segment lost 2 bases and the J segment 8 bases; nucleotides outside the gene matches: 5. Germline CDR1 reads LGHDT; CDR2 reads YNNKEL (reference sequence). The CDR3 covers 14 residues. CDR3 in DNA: TGTGCCAGCAGCCAAACGGGACAGGGGAGCGGCTACACCTTC. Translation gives CASSQTGQGSGYTF.

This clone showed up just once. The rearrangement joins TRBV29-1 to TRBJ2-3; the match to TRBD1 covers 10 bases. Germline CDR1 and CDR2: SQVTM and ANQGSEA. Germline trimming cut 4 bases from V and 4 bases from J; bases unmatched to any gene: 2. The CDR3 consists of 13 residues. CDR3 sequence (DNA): TGCAGCGTTGGAGGGACAGGGGCAGATACGCAGTATTTT. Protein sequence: CSVGGTGADTQYF.

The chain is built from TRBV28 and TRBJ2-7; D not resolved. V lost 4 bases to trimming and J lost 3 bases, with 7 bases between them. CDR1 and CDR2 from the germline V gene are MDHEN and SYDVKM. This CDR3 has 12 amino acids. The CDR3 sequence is CASSSTLYEQYF. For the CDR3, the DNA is TGTGCCAGCAGTTCGACACTCTACGAGCAGTACTTC.

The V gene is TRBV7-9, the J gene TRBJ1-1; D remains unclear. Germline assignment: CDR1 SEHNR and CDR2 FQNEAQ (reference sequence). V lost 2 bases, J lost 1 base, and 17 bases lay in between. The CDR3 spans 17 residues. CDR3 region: CASSLLGSPRKNTEAFF. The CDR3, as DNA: TGTGCCAGCAGCTTATTGGGGAGCCCCCGGAAGAACACTGAAGCTTTCTTT.

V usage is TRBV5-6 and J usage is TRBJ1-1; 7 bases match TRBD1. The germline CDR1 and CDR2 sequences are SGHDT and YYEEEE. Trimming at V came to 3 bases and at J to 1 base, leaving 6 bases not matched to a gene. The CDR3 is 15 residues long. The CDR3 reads CASSSDRAPNTEAFF. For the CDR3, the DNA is TGTGCCAGCAGCTCAGACAGGGCGCCGAACACTGAAGCTTTCTTT.

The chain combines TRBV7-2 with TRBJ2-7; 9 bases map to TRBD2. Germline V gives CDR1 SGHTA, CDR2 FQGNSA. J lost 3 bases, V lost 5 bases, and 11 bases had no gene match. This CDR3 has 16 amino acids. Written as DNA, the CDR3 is TGTGCCAGCAGCCCCCAAAGCGCGGGAGGGTACTACGAGCAGTACTTC. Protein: CASSPQSAGGYYEQYF.

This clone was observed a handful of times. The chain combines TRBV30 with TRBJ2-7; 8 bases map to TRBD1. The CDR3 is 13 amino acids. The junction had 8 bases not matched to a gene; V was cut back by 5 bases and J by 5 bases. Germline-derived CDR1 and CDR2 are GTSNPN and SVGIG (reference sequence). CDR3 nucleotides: TGTGCCTGGGATGGACAGGGTTGGGACGAGCAGTACTTC. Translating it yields CAWDGQGWDEQYF.

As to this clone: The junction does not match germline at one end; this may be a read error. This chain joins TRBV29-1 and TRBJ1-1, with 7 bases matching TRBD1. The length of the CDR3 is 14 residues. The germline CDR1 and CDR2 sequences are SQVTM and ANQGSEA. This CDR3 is CSVVQGQMNAEAFF. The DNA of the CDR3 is TGCAGCGTGGTACAGGGACAGATGAACGCTGAAGCTTTCTTT.

The CDR3 DNA sequence: TGTGCCAGCAGCTTAGCGCTGGGGGGACCCTACGAGCAGTACTTC. This codes for CASSLALGGPYEQYF. J is TRBJ2-7 and V is TRBV7-6; the D gene is possibly TRBD2 (6 bases). The V gene lost 0 bases and the J gene lost 2 bases, with 11 bases spanning the gap. Looked up from germline, CDR1 is SGHVS and CDR2 is FNYEAQ. The CDR3 has 15 amino acids.

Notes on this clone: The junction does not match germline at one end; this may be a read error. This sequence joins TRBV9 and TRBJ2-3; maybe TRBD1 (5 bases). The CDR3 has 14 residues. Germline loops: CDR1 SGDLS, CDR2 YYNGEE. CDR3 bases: TGTGCCAGCAGCGTAGACTTTGCGACAGAAACGCAGTATTTT. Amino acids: CASSVDFATETQYF.

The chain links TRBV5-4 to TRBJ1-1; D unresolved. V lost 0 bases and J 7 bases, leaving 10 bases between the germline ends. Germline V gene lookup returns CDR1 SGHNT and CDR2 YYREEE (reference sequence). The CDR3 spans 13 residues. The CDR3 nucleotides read TGTGCCAGCAGCTTGGGGCAGGCGTTTGAAGCTTTCTTT. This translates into CASSLGQAFEAFF. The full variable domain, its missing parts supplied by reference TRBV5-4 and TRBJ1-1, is ETGVTQSPTHLIKTRGQQVTLRCSSQSGHNTVSWYQQALGQGPQFIFQYYREEENGRGNFPPRFSGLQFPNYSSELNVNALELDDSALYLCASSLGQAFEAFFGQGTRLTVV.

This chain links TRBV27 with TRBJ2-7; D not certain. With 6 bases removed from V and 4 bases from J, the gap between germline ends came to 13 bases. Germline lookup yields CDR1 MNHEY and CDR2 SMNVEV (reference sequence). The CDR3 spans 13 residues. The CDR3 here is CASRSPEQYEQYF. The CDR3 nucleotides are TGTGCCAGCAGATCCCCGGAGCAATACGAGCAGTACTTC.

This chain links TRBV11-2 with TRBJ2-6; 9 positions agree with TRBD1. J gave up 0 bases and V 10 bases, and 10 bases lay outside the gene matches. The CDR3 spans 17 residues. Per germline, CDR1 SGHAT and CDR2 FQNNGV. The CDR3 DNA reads TGTGCCATCCGCCGGGACAGGGACCTCTCTGGGGCCAACGTCCTGACTTTC. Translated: CAIRRDRDLSGANVLTF.

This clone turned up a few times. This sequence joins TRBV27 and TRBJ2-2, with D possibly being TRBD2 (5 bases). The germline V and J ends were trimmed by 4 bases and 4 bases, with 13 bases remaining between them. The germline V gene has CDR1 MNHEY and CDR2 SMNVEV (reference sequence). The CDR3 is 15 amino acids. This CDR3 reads CASSSLGLSTGELFF. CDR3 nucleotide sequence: TGTGCCAGCAGTTCACTCGGACTGTCCACCGGGGAGCTGTTTTTT.

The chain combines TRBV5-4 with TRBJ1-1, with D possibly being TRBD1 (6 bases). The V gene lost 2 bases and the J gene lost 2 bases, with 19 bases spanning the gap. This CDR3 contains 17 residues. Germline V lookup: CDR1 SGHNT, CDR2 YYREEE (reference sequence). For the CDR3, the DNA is TGTGCCAGCAGCTTAAGGTTGCGGGGGCGATCCAACACTGAAGCTTTCTTT. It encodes CASSLRLRGRSNTEAFF.

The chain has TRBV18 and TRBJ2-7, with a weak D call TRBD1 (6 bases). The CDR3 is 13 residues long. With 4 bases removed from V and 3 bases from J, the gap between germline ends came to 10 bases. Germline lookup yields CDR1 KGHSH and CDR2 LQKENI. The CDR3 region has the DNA TGTGCCAGCTCACGGACAGCCGACTACGAGCAGTACTTC. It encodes CASSRTADYEQYF. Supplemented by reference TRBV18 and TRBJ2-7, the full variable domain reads NAGVMQNPRHLVRRRGQEARLRCSPMKGHSHVYWYRQLPEEGLKFMVYLQKENIIDESGMPKERFSAEFPKEGPSILRIQQVVRGDSAAYFCASSRTADYEQYFGPGTRLTVT.

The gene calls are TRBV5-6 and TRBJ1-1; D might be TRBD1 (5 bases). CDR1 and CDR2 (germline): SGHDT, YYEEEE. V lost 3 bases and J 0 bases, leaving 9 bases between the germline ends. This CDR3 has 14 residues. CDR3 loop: CASSSGRVNTEAFF. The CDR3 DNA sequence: TGTGCCAGCAGCTCAGGGAGGGTGAACACTGAAGCTTTCTTT.

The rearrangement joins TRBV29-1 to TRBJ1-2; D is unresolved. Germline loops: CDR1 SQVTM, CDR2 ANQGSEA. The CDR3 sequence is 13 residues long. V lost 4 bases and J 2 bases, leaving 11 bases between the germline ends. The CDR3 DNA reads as TGCAGCGTTGGGGCAGATCTCAACTATGGCTACACCTTC. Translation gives CSVGADLNYGYTF.

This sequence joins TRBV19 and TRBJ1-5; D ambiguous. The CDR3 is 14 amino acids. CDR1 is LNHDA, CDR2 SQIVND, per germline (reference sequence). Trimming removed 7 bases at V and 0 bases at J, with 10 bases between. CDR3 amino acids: CASNAGYSNQPQHF. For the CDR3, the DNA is TGTGCCAGTAACGCAGGCTATAGCAATCAGCCCCAGCATTTT.

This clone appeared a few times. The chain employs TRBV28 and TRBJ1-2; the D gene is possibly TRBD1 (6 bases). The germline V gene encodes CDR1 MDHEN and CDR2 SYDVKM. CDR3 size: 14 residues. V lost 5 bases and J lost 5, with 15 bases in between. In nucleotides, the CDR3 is TGTGCCAGCAGTATACCGACAGGCCCTTATGGCTACACCTTC. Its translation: CASSIPTGPYGYTF.

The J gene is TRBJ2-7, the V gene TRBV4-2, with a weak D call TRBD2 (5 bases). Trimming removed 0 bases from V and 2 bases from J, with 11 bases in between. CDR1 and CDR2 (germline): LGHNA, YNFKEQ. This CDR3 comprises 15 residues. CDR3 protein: CASSQDLGRAYEQYF. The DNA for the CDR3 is TGTGCCAGCAGCCAAGATCTCGGGCGGGCCTACGAGCAGTACTTC.